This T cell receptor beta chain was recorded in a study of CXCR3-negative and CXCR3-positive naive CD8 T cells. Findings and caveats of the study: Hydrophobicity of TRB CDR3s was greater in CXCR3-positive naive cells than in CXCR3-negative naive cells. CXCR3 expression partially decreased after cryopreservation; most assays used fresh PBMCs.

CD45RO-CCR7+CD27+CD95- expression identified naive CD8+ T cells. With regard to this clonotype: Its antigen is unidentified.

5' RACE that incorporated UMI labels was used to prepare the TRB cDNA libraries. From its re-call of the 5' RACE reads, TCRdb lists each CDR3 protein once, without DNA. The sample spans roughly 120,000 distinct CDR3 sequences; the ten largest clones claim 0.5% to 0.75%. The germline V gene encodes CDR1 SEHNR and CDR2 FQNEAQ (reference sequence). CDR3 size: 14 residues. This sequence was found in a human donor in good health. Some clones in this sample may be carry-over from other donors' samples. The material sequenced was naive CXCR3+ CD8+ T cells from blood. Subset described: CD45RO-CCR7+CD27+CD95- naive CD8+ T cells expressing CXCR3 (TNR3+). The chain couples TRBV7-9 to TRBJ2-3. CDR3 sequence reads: CASSPTASTDTQYF.